The rows below give T cell receptor beta chains drawn from one sample of a study of blood T cell repertoires in COVID-19. Profiling relied on immunoSEQ multiplex PCR, and the TCRdb table lists in-frame clones only, not all of them. The sample has under 200,000 clones; roughly 73% are singletons. Sequenced: peripheral blood. The receptors here all came from a man aged 65-85 years with acute or convalescent COVID-19. The CDR3 runs from the conserved cysteine through the conserved F or W. D genes are given only for firm matches. Not every row has a clone size; where given, it reads once, few, many or a size class.

clone size | D gene | J gene | V gene | CDR3 DNA | CDR3 protein
NA | TRBD1 | TRBJ1-2 | TRBV11-2 | TGTGCCACCCGGGACAGCTTCTATGGCTACACCTTC | CATRDSFYGYTF
NA | TRBD2 | TRBJ2-3 | TRBV11-1 | TGTGCCAGCAGCTTTTCTAGCGGTGCCGATACGCAGTATTTT | CASSFSSGADTQYF
NA | NA | TRBJ2-7 | TRBV6-6 | TGTGCCAGCAGAGAGGGCGGTGAGGGTCGCGAGCAGTACTTC | CASREGGEGREQYF
NA | TRBD2 | TRBJ2-5 | TRBV6-2/TRBV6-3 | TGTGCCAGCAGTTACCCCTCCCGTGGTAGCGGGACAAAAGAGACCCAGTACTTC | CASSYPSRGSGTKETQYF
few | NA | TRBJ1-3 | TRBV4-2 | TGTGCCAGCAGCCAAGCCGTCGGCGGAGAGGGAAACACCATATATTTT | CASSQAVGGEGNTIYF
NA | TRBD1 | TRBJ1-1 | TRBV3-1/TRBV3-2 | TGTGCCAGCAGCCAAGCGTCCGGACAGGGCGAAGCTTTCTTT | CASSQASGQGEAFF
NA | NA | TRBJ2-7 | TRBV5-1 | TGCGCCAGCAGCTGGGCGGGACGACGGTCGGACGAGCAGTACTTC | CASSWAGRRSDEQYF
NA | TRBD2 | TRBJ2-7 | TRBV28 | TGTGCCAGCAAGGGTAGCGGGAGATGGGAGCAGTACTTC | CASKGSGRWEQYF
NA | NA | TRBJ2-1 | TRBV12-3/TRBV12-4 | TGTGCCAGCGTTGGACTTTTCAATGAGCAGTTCTTC | CASVGLFNEQFF
few | TRBD2 | TRBJ2-3 | TRBV19 | TGTGCCAGTAGTCCCAGCGGGGGCGCAGATACGCAGTATTTT | CASSPSGGADTQYF
NA | NA | TRBJ2-3 | TRBV5-5 | TGTGCCAGCAGCTTGACAGGGTTGAACACAGATACGCAGTATTTT | CASSLTGLNTDTQYF